Listed below are T cell receptor beta chains from one sample, sequenced in a study of radiation and T cells in renal cell carcinoma. The assay was immunoSEQ multiplex PCR, and TCRdb's table has in-frame clones only and misses some. The sample lists about 130,000 clones; around 85% were seen once. The source was blood, collected from a patient whose treatment included radiotherapy and nephrectomy. Every receptor here comes from a man in his fifties with renal cell carcinoma. Both conserved end residues are part of each CDR3. Fields, in order: clone size, D gene, J gene, V gene, CDR3 DNA, CDR3 protein. A D gene is named only where the DNA matches it firmly. Not every row has a clone size; where given, it reads once, few, many or a size class.

size: few; D: -; J: TRBJ1-1; V: TRBV4-1; DNA: TGCGCCAGCAGCCAAGAAAGGGCCTCGACTGAAGCTTTCTTT; CDR3: CASSQERASTEAFF
size: -; D: -; J: TRBJ2-1; V: TRBV25-1; DNA: TGTGCCAGCAGCGCTAGCGATAGGCAGTTCTTC; CDR3: CASSASDRQFF
size: -; D: TRBD1; J: TRBJ1-4; V: TRBV18; DNA: TGTGCCAGCTCACCCGTGCGACAGGGGGTTTTTAATGAAAAACTGTTTTTT; CDR3: CASSPVRQGVFNEKLFF
size: -; D: TRBD1; J: TRBJ2-2; V: TRBV9; DNA: TGTGCCAGCAGCGGGGGACAGGGTGTGAACACCGGGGAGCTGTTTTTT; CDR3: CASSGGQGVNTGELFF
size: -; D: TRBD2; J: TRBJ2-1; V: TRBV11-3; DNA: TGTGCCAGCAGCTTAGTCGGTAGCGGGGACTACAATGAGCAGTTCTTC; CDR3: CASSLVGSGDYNEQFF
size: -; D: -; J: TRBJ1-2; V: TRBV29-1; DNA: TGCAGCGTTGTTAAGGGGAACTATGGCTACACCTTC; CDR3: CSVVKGNYGYTF
size: -; D: -; J: TRBJ2-3; V: TRBV9; DNA: TGTGCCAGCAGCGTACGTAGTGGACGAGTTTGGACAGCAAACTGGGATACGCAGTATTTT; CDR3: CASSVRSGRVWTANWDTQYF
size: once; D: -; J: TRBJ2-3; V: TRBV6-6; DNA: TGTGCCAGCAGTTACAAAGGGTTTGCAAGCAATACGCAGTATTTT; CDR3: CASSYKGFASNTQYF
size: -; D: TRBD1; J: TRBJ2-5; V: TRBV7-7; DNA: TGTGCTAGCAGCTTTGGGACAGGGCAGACCCAGTACTTC; CDR3: CASSFGTGQTQYF
size: -; D: TRBD1; J: TRBJ2-7; V: TRBV5-1; DNA: TGCGCCAGCAGGTTGACAGGGTTCCACGAGCAGTACTTC; CDR3: CASRLTGFHEQYF
size: -; D: TRBD2; J: TRBJ2-3; V: TRBV5-1; DNA: TGCGCCAGCAGCTTGGTGGGGACTAGCGGGGATACGCAGTATTTT; CDR3: CASSLVGTSGDTQYF